The clone carrying this TCR beta chain has only one observation. A junction boundary mismatches the germline segment, possibly from a read error. Using RNA transcripts as the source, TCR beta CDR3 regions were amplified. The HTBI primer set was used in a first-round RT-PCR of the TCR CDR3. TCRdb recomputed calls from the multiplex PCR reads with MiXCR, one row per CDR3 protein. The data show around 540,000 distinct CDR3 sequences, around 46% seen once. The source of the sample is a study of T cells in Graves' hyperthyroidism and ophthalmopathy. CDR3 length: 13 residues. Per the germline V gene, CDR1 is MNHNY and CDR2 is SVGAGI (reference sequence).

The sequenced material came from peripheral blood or thyroid tissue (not recorded which). The origin of this receptor is a woman aged 18-29 years with Graves' hyperthyroidism. V is TRBV6-6 and J is TRBJ2-6; D may be TRBD1 (5 bases). The CDR3 coding sequence is TGTGCCAGCAGTTGGTCTGGGGCCAACTTCCTGACTTTC. Protein product: CASSWSGANFLTF.